The TCR beta chain under discussion was sequenced for a study of T cells in Graves' hyperthyroidism and ophthalmopathy. Broader study findings: Within blood appeared most thyroid clonotypes that had expanded above 0.001. In validation, the model predicted ophthalmopathy. These predictions came a median approximately 5.9 months before onset.

What was amplified from RNA transcripts were TCR beta CDR3 regions. The HTBI primer set was used in a first-round RT-PCR of the TCR CDR3. TCRdb ran MiXCR on the multiplex PCR reads and lists one entry per CDR3 protein. This sample carries tens of thousands of distinct CDR3 sequences, approximately 52% of them seen once, and the ten largest clones take about a sixth. Concerning this clonotype: Antigen unknown.

Sample: blood. The sequence was collected from a man aged 35 to 55 with Graves' ophthalmopathy.

The CDR3 spells CASSARTANYGYTF. The CDR3 DNA is TGTGCCAGCAGCGCCCGGACAGCTAACTATGGCTACACCTTC. This chain uses TRBV5-4 with TRBJ1-2, with TRBD1 as a possible D gene (6 bases). The length of the CDR3 is 14 residues. V lost 4 bases, J lost 0 bases, and 10 bases lay in between. Germline CDR1 and CDR2: SGHNT and YYREEE (reference sequence).